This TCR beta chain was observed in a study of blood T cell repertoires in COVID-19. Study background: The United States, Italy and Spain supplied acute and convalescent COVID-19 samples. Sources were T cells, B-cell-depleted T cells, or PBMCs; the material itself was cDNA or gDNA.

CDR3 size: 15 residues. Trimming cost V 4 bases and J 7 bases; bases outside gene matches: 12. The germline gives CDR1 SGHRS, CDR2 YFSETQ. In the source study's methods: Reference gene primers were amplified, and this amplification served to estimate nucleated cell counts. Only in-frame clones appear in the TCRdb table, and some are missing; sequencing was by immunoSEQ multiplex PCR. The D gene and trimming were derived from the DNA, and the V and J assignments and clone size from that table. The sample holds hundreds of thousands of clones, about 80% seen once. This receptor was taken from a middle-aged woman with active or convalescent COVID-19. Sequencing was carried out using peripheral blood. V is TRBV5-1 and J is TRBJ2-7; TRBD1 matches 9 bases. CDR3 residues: CASSPPRTGEGEQYF. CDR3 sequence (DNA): TGCGCCAGCAGCCCCCCCCGGACAGGGGAAGGTGAGCAGTACTTC.